This T cell receptor beta chain was sequenced for a study of blood T cells in healthy people across ages. Regarding the study as a whole: Naive T cell percentage showed a strong correlation with the diversity of TCR beta.

This CDR3 is 15 amino acids long. Germline CDR1 LGHDT, CDR2 YNNKEL (reference sequence). J lost 4 bases, V lost 1 base, and 4 bases had no gene match. The authors ran a second PCR of about 7 to 11 cycles using a sample-barcoded 5' primer and a J-beta primer mix. TCRdb passed the 5' RACE reads through MiXCR, listing each CDR3 protein once. Found here are 1.5 million to 2 million distinct CDR3 sequences, around 50% of them singletons; the top ten hold around 2.1%. Donor samples were obtained from healthy Caucasian individuals from Russia, aged 6 to 90. This clonotype was seen a few times. What it binds is not known.

This chain links TRBV3-1 with TRBJ2-1; 7 nucleotides match TRBD2. This receptor was obtained from a woman aged 40 to 50 in good health. Specimen: blood. CDR3 loop: CASSQGWDYYNEQFF. The CDR3 DNA follows: TGTGCCAGCAGCCAAGGGTGGGACTATTACAATGAGCAGTTCTTC.